The 3 T cell receptor beta chains below come from one sample, sequenced in a study of OX40 agonist ivuxolimab in advanced cancers. Sequenced by immunoSEQ multiplex PCR; TCRdb stores in-frame clones only, minus some. The table has nearly 80,000 clones, 84% seen once. The sample here was CD4+ or CD8+ T cells sorted from blood, taken in a trial of the OX40 agonist ivuxolimab. The receptor set was obtained from an adult with an advanced solid tumor such as melanoma, head and neck, liver or kidney cancer.

V is TRBV18 and J is TRBJ2-5; unclear D gene. The CDR3 is 11 residues long. Germline CDR1 reads KGHSH; CDR2 reads LQKENI. Trimming cost V 3 bases and J 5 bases, with 4 bases left between them. This CDR3 is CASSPKETQYF. The CDR3 region has the DNA TGTGCCAGCTCACCTAAGGAGACCCAGTACTTC. Supplemented by reference TRBV18 and TRBJ2-5, the full variable domain reads NAGVMQNPRHLVRRRGQEARLRCSPMKGHSHVYWYRQLPEEGLKFMVYLQKENIIDESGMPKERFSAEFPKEGPSILRIQQVVRGDSAAYFCASSPKETQYFGPGTRLLVL.

This clone came up a few times. CDR3 amino acids: CAWSTIRFTEAFF. CDR3 nucleotide sequence: TGTGCCTGGAGTACCATTAGGTTCACTGAAGCTTTCTTT. The J gene is TRBJ1-1, the V gene TRBV30; no reliable D call. The germline CDR1 and CDR2 sequences are GTSNPN and SVGIG (reference sequence). V gave up 2 bases and J gave up 4 bases, with 11 bases separating them. There are 13 residues in the CDR3.

This clone showed up just once. The gene calls are TRBV6-6 and TRBJ1-5; a possible D gene is TRBD1 (5 bases). V lost 7 bases, J lost 3 bases, and 10 bases lay in between. CDR1 is MNHNY and CDR2 is SVGAGI in the germline V gene (reference sequence). This CDR3 region has 13 residues. The CDR3 sequence: CASKGPSNQPQHF. CDR3 coding DNA: TGTGCCAGCAAGGGGCCCTCCAATCAGCCCCAGCATTTT.